The 8 T cell receptor beta chains below come from one sample, sequenced in a study of T-cell memory formation after mild COVID-19. TCRdb passed the 5' RACE reads through MiXCR, listing each CDR3 protein once. Of roughly 300,000 distinct CDR3 sequences listed, around 8% are singletons. Sequencing input: PBMCs or a T cell subset sorted from them (not recorded which). The receptors originated from a man in his late teens or twenties who had mild COVID-19 (a few samples of this study predate the infection). Cell type and time point are not known.

This clonotype was counted between two and nine times. The CDR3 sequence is CASSLTTRDEQYF. CDR3 nucleotides: TGTGCCAGCAGTCTCACCACTCGGGACGAGCAGTACTTC. The chain is built from TRBV6-2 or TRBV6-3 and TRBJ2-7; no reliable D call. This CDR3 spans 13 amino acids. Per germline, CDR1 MNHEY and CDR2 SVGEGT. The germline V and J ends were trimmed by 5 bases and 5 bases, with 13 bases remaining between them.

In its sample, this clonotype was seen many times. The gene calls are TRBV20-1 and TRBJ1-1, with 7 bases matching TRBD1. This CDR3 is built from 11 residues. Looked up from germline, CDR1 is DFQATT and CDR2 is SNEGSKA (reference sequence). J was trimmed by 7 bases and V by 6 bases; bases with no gene match: 5. CDR3 loop: CSAPQGNEAFF. The CDR3 DNA is TGCAGTGCCCCACAGGGGAATGAAGCTTTCTTT.

This clonotype was observed a handful of times. This sequence joins TRBV7-2 and TRBJ1-2; no clear D. This CDR3 has 12 amino acids. Trimming cost V 3 bases and J 5 bases, with 7 bases left between them. Per the germline V gene, CDR1 is SGHTA and CDR2 is FQGNSA. This chain's CDR3 is CASSFRGYGYTF. In DNA, the CDR3 is TGTGCCAGCAGCTTCCGGGGTTATGGCTACACCTTC.

This clonotype was detected only a few times. The chain uses TRBV4-3 and TRBJ2-7; TRBD2 is a possible D gene (6 bases). There are 16 residues in the CDR3. Germline V gene lookup returns CDR1 LGHNA and CDR2 YSLEER. V was clipped by 1 base and J by 3 bases, with 16 bases between them. CDR3 residues: CASSQVAGTWDYEQYF. The CDR3 DNA reads TGCGCCAGCAGCCAAGTGGCCGGGACTTGGGACTACGAGCAGTACTTC.

The chain couples TRBV6-6 to TRBJ1-3; D is unresolved. This CDR3 has 13 residues. Trimming stripped 4 bases from V and 4 bases from J, with 8 bases between. Germline lookup yields CDR1 MNHNY and CDR2 SVGAGI (reference sequence). CDR3 DNA: TGTGCCAGCAGTTCCGAGCCCGGAAACACCATATATTTT. This gives the protein CASSSEPGNTIYF.

The chain links TRBV6-2 or TRBV6-3 to TRBJ1-1; D may be TRBD1 (5 bases). Trimming shortened V by 2 bases and J by 7 bases, and 20 bases separated the two germline ends. The CDR3 sequence is 16 residues long. Germline CDR1 reads MNHEY; CDR2 reads SVGEGT. The CDR3 DNA reads as TGTGCCAGCAGTTACGAGTTAGACCGGGGGTACGGTGAAGCTTTCTTT. Its protein is CASSYELDRGYGEAFF.

This clonotype was found a few times. The V call is TRBV18, the J call TRBJ1-6; D gene ambiguous. Looked up from germline, CDR1 is KGHSH and CDR2 is LQKENI. V was pared by 6 bases and J by 2 bases, with 8 bases between. The CDR3 has 14 amino acids. CDR3 loop: CASSPGTYNSPLHF. As DNA, the CDR3 is TGTGCCAGCTCTCCGGGGACCTATAATTCACCCCTCCACTTT.

The chain links TRBV19 to TRBJ2-3, with D unresolved. The CDR3 is 13 amino acids. Germline CDR1 and CDR2: LNHDA and SQIVND (reference sequence). Trimming left V 1 base short and J 6 bases short, with 8 bases between. CDR3 in DNA: TGTGCCAGTAGTATAGGGGCTACCGATACGCAGTATTTT. Its translation: CASSIGATDTQYF.